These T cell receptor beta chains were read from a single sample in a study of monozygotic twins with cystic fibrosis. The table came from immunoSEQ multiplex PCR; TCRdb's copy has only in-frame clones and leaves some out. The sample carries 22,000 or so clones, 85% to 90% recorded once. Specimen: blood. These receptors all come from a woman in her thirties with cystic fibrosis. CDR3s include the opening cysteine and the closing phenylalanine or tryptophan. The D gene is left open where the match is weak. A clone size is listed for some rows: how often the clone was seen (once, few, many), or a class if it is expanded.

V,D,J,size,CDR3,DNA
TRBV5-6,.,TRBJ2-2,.,CASSLFGGRDTGELFF,TGTGCCAGCAGCTTATTTGGCGGGCGGGACACCGGGGAGCTGTTTTTT
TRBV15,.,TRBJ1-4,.,CATSRESATNEKLFF,TGTGCCACCAGCAGGGAATCTGCAACTAATGAAAAACTGTTTTTT
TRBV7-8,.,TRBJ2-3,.,CASSLGQTDTQYF,TGTGCCAGCAGCTTAGGCCAGACAGATACGCAGTATTTT
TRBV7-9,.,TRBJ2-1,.,CASSLGFSPSYNEQFF,TGTGCCAGCAGCTTGGGGTTTTCGCCCTCCTACAATGAGCAGTTCTTC
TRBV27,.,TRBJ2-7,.,CASSSPGNEQYF,TGTGCCAGCAGTTCCCCAGGGAACGAGCAGTACTTC
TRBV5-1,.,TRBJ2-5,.,CASSTGGRETQYF,TGCGCCAGCAGTACGGGGGGCCGGGAGACCCAGTACTTC
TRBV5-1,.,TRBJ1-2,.,CASSAGRDIYGYTF,TGCGCCAGCAGCGCGGGAAGGGACATATATGGCTACACCTTC
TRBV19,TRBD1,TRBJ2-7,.,CANGDREIGEQYF,TGTGCCAATGGGGACAGGGAAATCGGCGAGCAGTACTTC
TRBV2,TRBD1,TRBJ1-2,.,CASSPGGVHGYTF,TGTGCCAGCAGCCCAGGGGGGGTGCATGGCTACACCTTC
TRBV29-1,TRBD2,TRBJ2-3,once,CSVQLAESTDTQYF,TGCAGCGTCCAACTAGCGGAGAGCACAGATACGCAGTATTTT
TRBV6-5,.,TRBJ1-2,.,CASSYEGQVWGYTF,TGTGCCAGCAGTTACGAAGGACAAGTATGGGGCTACACCTTC
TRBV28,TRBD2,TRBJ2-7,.,CASNQLAGADEQYF,TGTGCCAGCAATCAACTAGCGGGGGCGGACGAGCAGTACTTC
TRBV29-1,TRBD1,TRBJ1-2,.,CSVESGQDGYTF,TGCAGCGTTGAGTCTGGACAGGATGGCTACACCTTC
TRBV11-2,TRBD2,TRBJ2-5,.,CASSRTSLVETQYF,TGTGCCAGCAGCCGGACTAGCCTGGTCGAGACCCAGTACTTC
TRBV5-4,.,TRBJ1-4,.,CASSLSPRATDEKLFF,TGTGCCAGCAGCTTGAGCCCGAGGGCAACTGATGAAAAACTGTTTTTT
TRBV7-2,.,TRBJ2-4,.,CASSLVGGRRDIQYF,TGTGCCAGCAGCTTAGTGGGGGGGCGGAGGGACATTCAGTACTTC
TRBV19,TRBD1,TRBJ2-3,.,CASTPQGVETDTQYF,TGTGCCAGTACCCCACAGGGGGTTGAAACAGATACGCAGTATTTT
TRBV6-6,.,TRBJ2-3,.,CASSLTGDTQYF,TGTGCCAGCAGCCTAACAGGGGATACGCAGTATTTT
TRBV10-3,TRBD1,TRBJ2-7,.,CAIRGTGSYEQYF,TGTGCCATCAGAGGGACAGGGTCCTACGAGCAGTACTTC
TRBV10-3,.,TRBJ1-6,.,CAISVQGGHSPLHF,TGTGCCATCAGTGTCCAGGGAGGCCATTCACCCCTCCACTTT
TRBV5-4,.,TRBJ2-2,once,CASSLGQNTGELFF,TGTGCCAGCAGCTTAGGACAGAACACCGGGGAGCTGTTTTTT
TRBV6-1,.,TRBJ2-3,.,CASNGRLGFTDTQYF,TGTGCCAGCAATGGGAGACTAGGCTTCACAGATACGCAGTATTTT
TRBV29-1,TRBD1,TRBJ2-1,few,CSVDFGTGWVNEQFF,TGCAGCGTTGATTTCGGGACAGGGTGGGTTAATGAGCAGTTCTTC
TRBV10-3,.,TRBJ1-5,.,CAISEGREGQPQHF,TGTGCCATCAGTGAGGGCCGGGAGGGTCAGCCCCAGCATTTT
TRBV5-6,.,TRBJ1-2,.,CASSVLRIYGYTF,TGTGCCAGCAGCGTTCTGAGGATTTATGGCTACACCTTC
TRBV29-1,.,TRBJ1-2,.,CSVEGREEGYGYTF,TGCAGCGTTGAGGGCAGGGAGGAGGGCTATGGCTACACCTTC
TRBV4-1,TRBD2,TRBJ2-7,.,CASSQQVAGGSHEQYF,TGCGCCAGCAGCCAACAAGTAGCGGGGGGTTCCCACGAGCAGTACTTC
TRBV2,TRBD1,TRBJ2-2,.,CARGQGQGATGELFF,TGTGCCAGGGGACAGGGACAGGGGGCCACCGGGGAGCTGTTTTTT
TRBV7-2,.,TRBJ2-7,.,CASSLSSYEQYF,TGTGCCAGCAGCCTTAGCTCCTACGAGCAGTACTTC
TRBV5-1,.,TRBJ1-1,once,CASSLGSGITEAFF,TGCGCCAGCAGCTTGGGTTCAGGGATCACTGAAGCTTTCTTT
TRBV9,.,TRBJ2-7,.,CASSAGHRSYEQYF,TGTGCCAGCAGCGCAGGACACCGCTCCTACGAGCAGTACTTC
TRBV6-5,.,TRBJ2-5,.,CASSPDTQETQYF,TGTGCCAGCAGCCCGGACACTCAAGAGACCCAGTACTTC
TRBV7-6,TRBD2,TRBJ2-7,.,CASSSRAGAAYEQYF,TGTGCCAGCAGCTCTAGAGCGGGGGCGGCCTACGAGCAGTACTTC